The present TCR beta chain was sequenced within a study of blood T cell repertoires in COVID-19. In the study overall: Donors in the United States, Italy and Spain gave samples during acute or convalescent COVID-19. Nucleic acid was either cDNA or gDNA, and it came from T cells, B-cell-depleted T cells, or PBMCs.

Germline V gene lookup returns CDR1 WSHSY and CDR2 SAAADI. V gave up 6 bases and J gave up 9 bases, with 14 bases separating them. CDR3 size: 12 residues. Methods used by the authors: Reference gene primer amplification yielded estimated nucleated cell counts. Clones were read by immunoSEQ multiplex PCR, and TCRdb kept only the in-frame ones, dropping some. V and J calls and clone size are given by that table; D and trimming were obtained from the DNA. The table records 100,000 to 150,000 clones, around 80% of them present only once. The gene calls are TRBV10-2 and TRBJ1-1; D is ambiguous. The receptor's source is a woman aged 45-65 years with acute or convalescent COVID-19. Sequencing used peripheral blood. The CDR3 reads CASSLDSFKAFF. CDR3 DNA: TGCGCCAGCAGCCTTGACTCTTTTAAAGCTTTCTTT.